The clone carrying this T cell receptor (beta chain) was counted a few times. The data stem from a study of T cells after yellow fever vaccination. Trimming removed 1 base from V and 0 bases from J, with 7 bases in between. Germline loops: CDR1 KGHSH, CDR2 LQKENI. The CDR3 is 15 residues long. TCRdb redid the calling of the 5' RACE reads with MiXCR, one entry per CDR3 protein. The sample records 200,000 to 250,000 distinct CDR3 sequences, 6.9% being singletons. Material: CD4+ T cells sorted from PBMCs, obtained 15 days after the yellow fever booster vaccination. The receptor comes from a man aged 25 to 40 who received the YFV17D yellow fever vaccine. The V gene is TRBV18, the J gene TRBJ1-3; no clear D. CDR3 nucleotides: TGTGCCAGCTCACCACAAGGCATCTCTGGAAACACCATATATTTT. Amino acid sequence: CASSPQGISGNTIYF.